Listed here are 18 T cell receptor beta chains from one sample, sequenced in a study of shared clonotypes between healthy human individuals. Clones were read by immunoSEQ multiplex PCR, and TCRdb kept only the in-frame ones, dropping some. The data contain approximately 510,000 clones, roughly 78% of them singletons. The sequencing sample was made of PBMCs. The receptors come from a woman in her thirties or forties in good health. Some clones in this sample may be carry-over from other donors' samples.

The chain joins TRBV7-2 to TRBJ2-5, with TRBD2 as a possible D gene (6 bases). There are 15 residues in the CDR3. Germline loops: CDR1 SGHTA, CDR2 FQGNSA. The V gene lost 0 bases and the J gene lost 5 bases, with 13 bases spanning the gap. CDR3 sequence reads: CASSLARRAGETQYF. DNA for the CDR3: TGTGCCAGCAGCTTAGCGCGTAGGGCGGGGGAGACCCAGTACTTC.

This clone was found a few times. The chain carries TRBV6-4 and TRBJ2-1, with 7 bases matching TRBD2. The CDR3 loop spans 20 amino acids. Germline V gene data show CDR1 as MRHNA and CDR2 as SNTAGT. Losses at the gene ends were 0 bases for V and 1 base for J; bases not matched to a gene: 15. CDR3 in amino acids: CASSDSIRGTPGGSYNEQFF. CDR3 bases: TGTGCCAGCAGTGACTCGATCCGGGGCACTCCCGGGGGGTCCTACAATGAGCAGTTCTTC.

V gene TRBV7-2 combines with J gene TRBJ1-1, with D possibly matching TRBD1 (5 bases). Trimming left V 4 bases short and J 1 base short, with 7 bases between. Germline V lookup: CDR1 SGHTA, CDR2 FQGNSA. The CDR3 is 13 amino acids. CDR3 bases: TGTGCCAGCAGCTGGGGACGGAACACTGAAGCTTTCTTT. Amino acid sequence: CASSWGRNTEAFF. Based on the CDR3 plus reference TRBV7-2 and TRBJ1-1, the full variable domain is GAGVSQSPSNKVTEKGKDVELRCDPISGHTALYWYRQSLGQGLEFLIYFQGNSAPDKSGLPSDRFSAERTGGSVSTLTIQRTQQEDSAVYLCASSWGRNTEAFFGQGTRLTVV.

This clone was counted only a few times. The chain combines TRBV30 with TRBJ2-1, with 8 bases aligning to TRBD2. The CDR3 sequence is 16 residues long. CDR1 is GTSNPN, CDR2 SVGIG, per germline (reference sequence). Unmatched junction bases numbered 8, after V lost 0 bases and J lost 4 bases. The CDR3 reads CAWSVRGSGAYNEQFF. The CDR3 DNA reads as TGTGCCTGGAGTGTACGAGGTAGCGGGGCTTACAATGAGCAGTTCTTC.

The V gene is TRBV5-1, the J gene TRBJ1-2; D gene ambiguous. The CDR3 has 14 amino acids. Per germline, CDR1 SGHRS and CDR2 YFSETQ. V lost 0 bases and J 4 bases, leaving 10 bases between the germline ends. This CDR3 reads CASSLEEGSYGYTF. As DNA, the CDR3 is TGCGCCAGCAGCTTGGAAGAGGGATCCTATGGCTACACCTTC.

This chain connects TRBV9 to TRBJ2-1, with D perhaps matching TRBD1 (5 bases). With 0 bases removed from V and 0 bases from J, the gap between germline ends came to 10 bases. Germline CDR1 and CDR2: SGDLS and YYNGEE. CDR3 length equals 16 residues. The CDR3 spells CASSVVQGSSYNEQFF. The CDR3 DNA sequence: TGTGCCAGCAGCGTAGTTCAGGGCAGCTCCTACAATGAGCAGTTCTTC.

J is TRBJ2-2 and V is TRBV5-1; the D gene could be TRBD1 or TRBD2 (5 bases each). Germline CDR1 and CDR2: SGHRS and YFSETQ. The CDR3 contains 18 residues. V lost 6 bases, J lost 0 bases, and 21 bases lay in between. The CDR3 region has the DNA TGCGCCAGCACCCGGTTTGGGACCGAGACTCCGAACACCGGGGAGCTGTTTTTT. Amino acids: CASTRFGTETPNTGELFF.

The V gene is TRBV6-5, the J gene TRBJ2-6; no clear D gene. V was shortened by 3 bases and J by 2 bases, with 8 bases between the two germline ends. This CDR3 is 15 amino acids long. In germline, CDR1 is MNHEY, CDR2 SVGAGI. The CDR3 reads CASSYGSTGANVLTF. DNA for the CDR3: TGTGCCAGCAGTTATGGTAGCACTGGGGCCAACGTCCTGACTTTC.

This clone was counted a single time. The chain links TRBV29-1 to TRBJ2-2; possibly TRBD1 for D (6 bases). Germline loops: CDR1 SQVTM, CDR2 ANQGSEA. V was shortened by 4 bases and J by 5 bases, with 14 bases between the two germline ends. CDR3 length: 14 amino acids. The CDR3 loop is CSVGAGVVTGELFF. DNA of the CDR3: TGCAGCGTTGGGGCAGGGGTAGTTACCGGGGAGCTGTTTTTT.

The chain is built from TRBV4-1 and TRBJ2-7; 8 bases line up with TRBD2. The V gene end was trimmed by 3 bases and the J gene end by 5 bases; junction bases not matched to a gene: 9. The CDR3 is made up of 15 amino acids. Germline CDR1 reads MGHRA; CDR2 reads YSYEKL. The CDR3 coding sequence is TGCGCCAGCAGCCACCTGGGACTGCGGGGGGACGAGCAGTACTTC. This encodes CASSHLGLRGDEQYF.

CDR3 sequence: CAWSSTSTRLGTDTQYF. The CDR3 bases are TGTGCCTGGAGCTCGACATCGACCCGCCTGGGCACAGATACGCAGTATTTT. V gene TRBV30 combines with J gene TRBJ2-3; D unclear. Trimming took off 3 bases at V and 1 base at J, with 20 bases between the two ends. CDR3 length: 17 residues. From germline, CDR1 is GTSNPN and CDR2 SVGIG (reference sequence).

The gene calls are TRBV27 and TRBJ2-1, with 11 bases fitting TRBD2. Germline values: CDR1 MNHEY, CDR2 SMNVEV (reference sequence). The CDR3 length is 15 residues. J gave up 2 bases and V 6 bases, and 3 bases lay outside the gene matches. In DNA, the CDR3 is TGTGCCAGCAGCTCTAGCGGGAGGCCCTACAATGAGCAGTTCTTC. Protein product: CASSSSGRPYNEQFF.

This clone was recorded once. The junction differs from germline at one of its ends, possibly a read error. The sample holds other DNA sequences that translate to the same CDR3. The rearrangement links TRBV7-2 to TRBJ1-2; no clear D. Per germline, CDR1 SGHTA and CDR2 FQGNSA. This CDR3 is built from 14 residues. The CDR3 spells CASSLTSQNHGYTF. CDR3 nucleotide sequence: TGTGCCAGCAGCTTAACGTCACAGAATCATGGCTATACCTTC.

The chain employs TRBV7-2 and TRBJ1-1; no firm D call. The V gene's germline CDR1 is SGHTA and CDR2 FQGNSA. The CDR3 spans 13 residues. Deletions cut 4 bases from V and 1 base from J, with 7 bases between. In nucleotides, the CDR3 is TGTGCCAGCAGCTCCGGAGGGAACACTGAAGCTTTCTTT. This codes for CASSSGGNTEAFF.

V usage is TRBV7-8 and J usage is TRBJ1-3; a weak D match, TRBD1 (6 bases). Trimming took off 4 bases at V and 0 bases at J, with 7 bases between the two ends. This CDR3 spans 14 amino acids. Germline V lookup: CDR1 SGHVS, CDR2 FQNEAQ. The CDR3 nucleotides are TGTGCCAGCAGCTCAGGGGTCTCTGGAAACACCATATATTTT. It translates to CASSSGVSGNTIYF.

This clone has at least ten counts. The V gene is TRBV2, the J gene TRBJ2-7, with D unclear. V dropped 3 bases and J dropped 1 base, with 10 bases sitting between them. The CDR3 is 14 amino acids. CDR1 and CDR2 (germline): SNHLY, FYNNEI. The CDR3 coding sequence is TGTGCCAGCAGTGAGGCAGGTTATTCCTACGAGCAGTACTTC. It translates to CASSEAGYSYEQYF. Filled out from reference TRBV2 and TRBJ2-7, the complete variable domain reads EPEVTQTPSHQVTQMGQEVILRCVPISNHLYFYWYRQILGQKVEFLVSFYNNEISEKSEIFDDQFSVERPDGSNFTLKIRSTKLEDSAMYFCASSEAGYSYEQYFGPGTRLTVT.

This clone showed up just once. V is TRBV7-9 and J is TRBJ1-1, with D possibly matching TRBD1 (6 bases). The CDR3 totals 17 residues. Trimming removed 5 bases from V and 8 bases from J, with 27 bases in between. Germline V gene lookup returns CDR1 SEHNR and CDR2 FQNEAQ (reference sequence). The chain's CDR3 is CASSPLPGGRSLKEAFF. The DNA of the CDR3 is TGTGCCAGCAGCCCTTTGCCGGGGGGGCGAAGTCTGAAGGAAGCTTTCTTT.

This clone was observed a few times. CDR3 residues: CSVGTPLEQYF. The CDR3 nucleotides are TGCAGTGTTGGGACCCCCCTAGAGCAGTACTTC. V gene TRBV20-1 combines with J gene TRBJ2-5; D possibly matches TRBD1 or TRBD2 (5 bases each). Trimming took 7 bases from V and 11 from J, leaving 17 bases between them. Germline-derived CDR1 and CDR2 are DFQATT and SNEGSKA (reference sequence). The CDR3 totals 11 residues.